Shown below are 18 T cell receptor beta chains from a single sample sequenced in a study of response to subunit inactivated influenza vaccine. Each CDR3 protein is one row after TCRdb ran MiXCR on the RT-PCR reads. The sample shows approximately 520,000 distinct CDR3 sequences, roughly 25% of them seen only once. Sequencing was performed on CD4+ T cells sorted from PBMCs, taken roughly 5 days after vaccination. The receptor source for this set is a man over 45 who received an inactivated influenza vaccine.

This clonotype has just a few counts. This chain uses TRBV4-2 with TRBJ2-7, with a possible D match to TRBD2 (5 bases). Trimming cost V 1 base and J 7 bases, with 17 bases left between them. Germline V gives CDR1 LGHNA, CDR2 YNFKEQ. This CDR3 is built from 15 residues. The DNA for the CDR3 is TGTGCCAGCAGCCAAGTCCCGACCGGGGTCGGGGAGCAGTACTTC. It translates to CASSQVPTGVGEQYF.

The sample holds many counts of this clonotype. The V call is TRBV6-5, the J call TRBJ2-1; 12 bases line up with TRBD2. CDR3 length: 18 amino acids. With V trimmed by 0 bases and J by 5 bases, 8 bases remained unmatched. Germline assignment: CDR1 MNHEY and CDR2 SVGAGI. The CDR3 sequence: CASSYSTAGLAGNNEQFF. The CDR3, as DNA: TGTGCCAGCAGTTACTCGACAGCGGGACTAGCGGGTAACAATGAGCAGTTCTTC.

A few counts support this clonotype. The chain is built from TRBV4-2 and TRBJ2-3, with TRBD2 as a possible D gene (6 bases). Deletions cut 1 base from V and 5 bases from J, with 10 bases between. Germline CDR1 LGHNA, CDR2 YNFKEQ. The CDR3 covers 14 residues. The CDR3 nucleotides are TGTGCCAGCAGCCAAGTCGGTAGCGGAGATACGCAGTATTTT. It codes for CASSQVGSGDTQYF.

This chain connects TRBV7-2 to TRBJ1-2; D unclear. The CDR3 has 14 amino acids. V was trimmed by 2 bases and J by 5 bases, leaving 12 bases between them. Germline lookup yields CDR1 SGHTA and CDR2 FQGNSA. The CDR3 region has the DNA TGTGCCAGCAGCTTAAATGGGGTTCGTTATGGCTACACCTTC. Translating gives CASSLNGVRYGYTF.

The rearrangement uses TRBV6-5 and TRBJ2-1, with D tentatively TRBD1 (6 bases). From germline, CDR1 is MNHEY and CDR2 SVGAGI. V was pared by 0 bases and J by 12 bases, with 12 bases between. CDR3 length equals 13 residues. The CDR3, as DNA: TGTGCCAGCAGTTACTCGGGGGCCGCGGCGCAGTTCTTC. This gives the protein CASSYSGAAAQFF.

The genes are TRBV6-2 or TRBV6-3 and TRBJ1-5; D is unclear. The CDR3 contains 14 residues. Germline V gene data show CDR1 as MNHEY and CDR2 as SVGEGT. The ends were cut back, 6 bases at V and 6 bases at J, with 15 bases in the middle. CDR3 coding DNA: TGTGCCAGCAGCCCCGGGTCGGTTGTTCAGCCCCAGCATTTT. This translates into CASSPGSVVQPQHF.

The chain has TRBV9 and TRBJ2-3, with TRBD2 identical over 9 bases. The CDR3 loop spans 15 amino acids. Trimming at V came to 0 bases and at J to 10 bases, leaving 9 bases not matched to a gene. Germline CDR1 SGDLS, CDR2 YYNGEE. In DNA, the CDR3 is TGTGCCAGCAGCGTAGGCTGGCGGGAGGGCCTCCCGCAGTATTTT. Its protein is CASSVGWREGLPQYF.

The chain links TRBV20-1 to TRBJ2-2, with unresolved D. Germline loops: CDR1 DFQATT, CDR2 SNEGSKA (reference sequence). V was trimmed by 0 bases and J by 0 bases, leaving 8 bases between them. The CDR3 covers 15 residues. This CDR3 is CSARDARTNTGELFF. The DNA of the CDR3 is TGCAGTGCTAGAGATGCCCGAACGAACACCGGGGAGCTGTTTTTT.

V is TRBV9 and J is TRBJ2-7, with D uncertain. Germline CDR1 SGDLS, CDR2 YYNGEE. The CDR3 has 14 residues. Trimming removed 1 base from V and 4 bases from J, with 12 bases in between. DNA for the CDR3: TGTGCCAGCAGCGTAACCCCAAATGATTACGAGCAGTACTTC. This translates into CASSVTPNDYEQYF.

The sample holds many counts of this clonotype. J is TRBJ2-1 and V is TRBV12-3 or TRBV12-4, with 7 bases identical to TRBD1. V dropped 6 bases and J dropped 8; count of bases not matched to a gene: 10. This CDR3 is 14 amino acids long. CDR3 region: CASSPFKGADEQFF. The CDR3 nucleotides read TGTGCCAGCAGCCCTTTCAAGGGGGCCGATGAGCAGTTCTTC.

The chain joins TRBV5-5 to TRBJ2-7, with 9 bases identical to TRBD1. The junction had 7 bases not matched to a gene; V was cut back by 4 bases and J by 5 bases. The CDR3 is 14 residues long. CDR1 is SGHKS and CDR2 is YYEKEE in the germline V gene (reference sequence). The CDR3 is CASSNRDRVNEQYF. CDR3 nucleotide sequence: TGTGCCAGCAGCAACCGGGACAGGGTCAACGAGCAGTACTTC.

The chain recombines TRBV7-9 with TRBJ2-5, with 8 bases lining up with TRBD1. With V trimmed by 5 bases and J by 0 bases, 5 bases remained unmatched. CDR3 length equals 15 residues. The V gene's germline CDR1 is SEHNR and CDR2 FQNEAQ (reference sequence). CDR3 protein: CASSPMDRDQETQYF. The DNA for the CDR3 is TGTGCCAGCAGCCCGATGGACAGGGACCAAGAGACCCAGTACTTC.

V is TRBV6-1 and J is TRBJ1-1; the match to TRBD1 covers 9 bases. CDR1 is MNHNS and CDR2 is SASEGT in the germline V gene. This CDR3 comprises 14 residues. The junction had 1 base not matched to a gene; V was cut back by 5 bases and J by 0 bases. Written as DNA, the CDR3 is TGTGCCAGCAGTACAGGGGGCATGAACACTGAAGCTTTCTTT. Its translation: CASSTGGMNTEAFF.

This chain links TRBV20-1 with TRBJ2-4; 8 bases match TRBD2. The length of the CDR3 is 14 residues. The germline gives CDR1 DFQATT, CDR2 SNEGSKA (reference sequence). V lost 6 bases and J lost 3; bases outside the gene matches: 7. The CDR3 DNA reads as TGCAGTGCCCTGGTTAGCGGGATCAAAAACATTCAGTACTTC. Translated, it gives CSALVSGIKNIQYF.

The chain combines TRBV28 with TRBJ2-7, with a possible D match to TRBD1 (6 bases). The CDR3 extends over 15 amino acids. Germline loops: CDR1 MDHEN, CDR2 SYDVKM. V dropped 2 bases and J dropped 2 bases, with 13 bases sitting between them. CDR3 DNA: TGTGCCAGCAGTTTACCGAACAGGGTAGCCTACGAGCAGTACTTC. This translates into CASSLPNRVAYEQYF.

This chain joins TRBV12-3 or TRBV12-4 and TRBJ2-5; 9 positions match TRBD1. The CDR3 contains 15 residues. V lost 3 bases and J lost 4; bases outside the gene matches: 6. CDR3 protein: CASSLGTGRGETQYF. The CDR3 region has the DNA TGTGCCAGCAGTTTGGGGACAGGGAGGGGAGAGACCCAGTACTTC.

This clonotype was detected a few times. The genes are TRBV28 and TRBJ2-6; D remains unclear. The CDR3 is made up of 17 amino acids. Germline V lookup: CDR1 MDHEN, CDR2 SYDVKM. Trimming removed 5 bases at V and 0 bases at J, with 14 bases between. The CDR3 is CASSPPDPYSGANVLTF. CDR3 nucleotide sequence: TGTGCCAGCAGTCCCCCCGATCCCTACTCTGGGGCCAACGTCCTGACTTTC.

The rearrangement joins TRBV29-1 to TRBJ2-7, with 8 bases matching TRBD1. Trimming took 8 bases from V and 0 from J; bases not matched to a gene: 6. In germline, CDR1 is SQVTM, CDR2 ANQGSEA. The CDR3 is 13 residues long. The CDR3 region is CSTRTGSSYEQYF. CDR3 nucleotide sequence: TGCAGCACGCGGACAGGGAGCTCCTACGAGCAGTACTTC.